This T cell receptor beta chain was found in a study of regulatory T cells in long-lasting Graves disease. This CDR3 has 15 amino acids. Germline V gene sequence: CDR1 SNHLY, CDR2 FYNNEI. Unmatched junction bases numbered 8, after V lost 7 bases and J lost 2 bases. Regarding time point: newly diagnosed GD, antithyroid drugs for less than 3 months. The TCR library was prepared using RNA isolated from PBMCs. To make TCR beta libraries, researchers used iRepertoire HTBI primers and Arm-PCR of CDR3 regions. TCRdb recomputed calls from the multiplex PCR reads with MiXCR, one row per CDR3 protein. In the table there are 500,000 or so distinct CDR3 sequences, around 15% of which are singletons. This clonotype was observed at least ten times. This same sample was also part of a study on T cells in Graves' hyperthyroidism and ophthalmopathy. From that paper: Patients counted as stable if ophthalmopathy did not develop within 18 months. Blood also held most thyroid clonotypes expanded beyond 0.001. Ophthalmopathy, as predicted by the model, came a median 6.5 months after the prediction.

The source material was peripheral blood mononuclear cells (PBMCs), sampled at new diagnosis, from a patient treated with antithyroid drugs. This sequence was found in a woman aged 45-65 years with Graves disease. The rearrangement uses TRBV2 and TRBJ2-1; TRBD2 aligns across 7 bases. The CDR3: CASKGGRGTYNEQFF. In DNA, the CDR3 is TGTGCCAGCAAGGGCGGGAGAGGAACCTACAATGAGCAGTTCTTC.